Each of the 31 T cell receptor beta chains below was sequenced from the same sample in a study of blood T cell repertoires in COVID-19. The data were produced by immunoSEQ multiplex PCR, yet TCRdb's version contains in-frame clones alone and is incomplete. The sample shows approximately 270,000 clones, roughly 80% of them seen only once. Sequenced input: peripheral blood. The receptor set was obtained from an older man with acute or convalescent COVID-19.

The rearrangement links TRBV2 to TRBJ1-3; D is undetermined. V was trimmed by 10 bases and J by 4 bases, leaving 5 bases between them. This CDR3 comprises 10 residues. Germline values: CDR1 SNHLY, CDR2 FYNNEI. CDR3 DNA sequence: TGTGCCACGGGAGGAAACACCATATATTTT. Translating gives CATGGNTIYF.

This chain links TRBV7-2 with TRBJ2-1, with 10 bases identical to TRBD2. The ends lost 2 bases at V and 9 bases at J; junction bases unmatched: 7. Germline loops: CDR1 SGHTA, CDR2 FQGNSA. The CDR3 spans 15 residues. The CDR3 region is CASSLTASGRPEQFF. CDR3 coding DNA: TGTGCCAGCAGCTTAACGGCTAGCGGGAGACCTGAGCAGTTCTTC.

This chain's CDR3 is CASSLSGSGYEQYF. CDR3 in DNA: TGTGCCAGCAGCTTGAGCGGGAGCGGTTACGAGCAGTACTTC. The V call is TRBV5-4, the J call TRBJ2-7, with 8 bases fitting TRBD2. The CDR3 spans 14 residues. V shed 1 base, J shed 4 bases, and the junction held 4 bases outside the gene matches. CDR1 SGHNT and CDR2 YYREEE come from the germline V gene (reference sequence).

The V gene is TRBV18, the J gene TRBJ2-7; 11 bases are shared with TRBD2. Germline values: CDR1 KGHSH, CDR2 LQKENI. V shed 4 bases, J shed 2 bases, and the junction held 7 bases outside the gene matches. The length of the CDR3 is 16 residues. Here the CDR3 DNA reads TGTGCCAGCTCACAGTTAACTAGCGGGAGCACCTACGAGCAGTACTTC. Translated, it gives CASSQLTSGSTYEQYF.

The gene calls are TRBV5-5 and TRBJ2-6; 7 positions match TRBD1. CDR1 is SGHKS, CDR2 YYEKEE, per germline (reference sequence). The CDR3 loop spans 18 amino acids. Trimming at V came to 4 bases and at J to 0 bases, leaving 10 bases not matched to a gene. The CDR3 DNA is TGTGCCAGCAGCCCTCGGGACAGCTCCCACTCTGGGGCCAACGTCCTGACTTTC. Amino acids: CASSPRDSSHSGANVLTF.

This rearrangement joins TRBV11-2 to TRBJ2-7, with D perhaps TRBD2 (6 bases). Germline-derived CDR1 and CDR2 are SGHAT and FQNNGV. The V end was cut by 4 bases, the J end by 0 bases, with 13 bases between. The CDR3 sequence is 15 residues long. The CDR3 bases are TGTGCCAGCAGCTCCTCCCCGACTAGCTCCTACGAGCAGTACTTC. This codes for CASSSSPTSSYEQYF.

The genes are TRBV9 and TRBJ1-5, with D unresolved. The CDR3 loop spans 14 amino acids. Germline CDR1 is SGDLS and CDR2 is YYNGEE. The ends were cut back, 3 bases at V and 0 bases at J, with 7 bases in the middle. This chain's CDR3 is CASSERDSNQPQHF. The DNA of the CDR3 is TGTGCCAGCAGCGAGCGCGATAGCAATCAGCCCCAGCATTTT.

This chain connects TRBV5-1 to TRBJ2-7; TRBD1 matches at 10 bases. The germline V gene has CDR1 SGHRS and CDR2 YFSETQ. V was pared by 0 bases and J by 2 bases, with 2 bases of the junction left unmatched. The CDR3 spans 15 residues. DNA for the CDR3: TGCGCCAGCAGCTTGGCGGGACAGGGGACCTACGAGCAGTACTTC. Protein sequence: CASSLAGQGTYEQYF.

This chain links TRBV6-1 with TRBJ1-1, with 8 positions matching TRBD1. This CDR3 spans 13 amino acids. With 2 bases clipped from V and 7 bases from J, the junction kept 3 bases outside the gene matches. CDR1 MNHNS and CDR2 SASEGT come from the germline V gene. The CDR3 reads CASSELGTGEAFF. In DNA form, the CDR3 reads TGTGCCAGCAGTGAATTAGGGACAGGTGAAGCTTTCTTT.

The rearrangement uses TRBV28 and TRBJ2-7; D is unresolved. The CDR3 consists of 11 residues. With 6 bases removed from V and 4 bases from J, the gap between germline ends came to 7 bases. Per germline, CDR1 MDHEN and CDR2 SYDVKM. The CDR3 DNA reads as TGTGCCAGCAGCAACCAGTACGAGCAGTACTTC. Its translation: CASSNQYEQYF.

The chain carries TRBV18 and TRBJ1-5; perhaps TRBD1 as D (5 bases). V was pared by 3 bases and J by 5 bases, with 17 bases between. Per the germline V gene, CDR1 is KGHSH and CDR2 is LQKENI. CDR3 length: 16 amino acids. The CDR3 sequence is CASSPLRRGLDQPQHF. The CDR3 DNA sequence: TGTGCCAGCTCACCCCTGAGGAGGGGCCTAGATCAGCCCCAGCATTTT.

The chain uses TRBV6-5 and TRBJ1-1, with a possible D match to TRBD1 (5 bases). Trimming took off 4 bases at V and 1 base at J, with 10 bases between the two ends. The CDR3 length is 14 residues. Germline loops: CDR1 MNHEY, CDR2 SVGAGI. The chain's CDR3 is CASSSRRGNTEAFF. CDR3 DNA: TGTGCCAGCAGTTCCCGAAGGGGGAACACTGAAGCTTTCTTT.

The rearrangement links TRBV5-6 to TRBJ1-2; the match to TRBD1 covers 10 bases. After removal of 1 base from V and 5 bases from J, the junction contained 5 bases not matched to a gene. The CDR3 has 15 residues. Germline assignment: CDR1 SGHDT and CDR2 YYEEEE. The CDR3 spells CASSLFDRGLYGYTF. The CDR3, as DNA: TGTGCCAGCAGCTTGTTCGACAGGGGGCTGTATGGCTACACCTTC.

V and J are TRBV7-6 and TRBJ1-6; D may be TRBD1 (6 bases). Trimming left V 5 bases short and J 6 bases short, with 20 bases between. This CDR3 spans 17 amino acids. The germline V gene has CDR1 SGHVS and CDR2 FNYEAQ. CDR3 region: CASSDKPLRGSNSPLHF. In nucleotides, the CDR3 is TGTGCCAGCAGCGATAAGCCCCTAAGGGGGAGTAATTCACCCCTCCACTTT.

This clone was seen a few times. The chain links TRBV28 to TRBJ1-3; 7 nucleotides agree with TRBD1. V was pared by 7 bases and J by 0 bases, with 9 bases of the junction left unmatched. CDR1 is MDHEN and CDR2 is SYDVKM in the germline V gene. The length of the CDR3 is 16 residues. CDR3 sequence: CASTPTGANSGNTIYF. The CDR3 DNA reads as TGTGCCAGCACCCCCACAGGGGCGAACTCTGGAAACACCATATATTTT.

This clone was detected once. V gene TRBV18 combines with J gene TRBJ1-5, with TRBD1 identical over 10 bases. From germline, CDR1 is KGHSH and CDR2 LQKENI. The CDR3 spans 15 residues. Trimming at V came to 6 bases and at J to 5 bases, leaving 7 bases not matched to a gene. This chain's CDR3 is CASSKTGTGDQPQHF. CDR3 DNA sequence: TGTGCCAGCTCGAAAACCGGGACAGGGGATCAGCCCCAGCATTTT.

This clone has more than one count but fewer than ten. The J gene is TRBJ1-4, the V gene TRBV5-4, with D tentatively TRBD1 (6 bases). Per germline, CDR1 SGHNT and CDR2 YYREEE (reference sequence). Trimming cost V 5 bases and J 0 bases, with 11 bases left between them. The CDR3 totals 15 residues. As DNA, the CDR3 is TGTGCCAGCAGTTTTACAGGGTCAACTAATGAAAAACTGTTTTTT. Translating gives CASSFTGSTNEKLFF.

This clone was counted once. This rearrangement joins TRBV18 to TRBJ2-5; D ambiguous. Germline values: CDR1 KGHSH, CDR2 LQKENI. This CDR3 region has 14 residues. Trimming left V 2 bases short and J 2 bases short, with 9 bases between. The CDR3 DNA reads as TGTGCCAGCTCACCAACGGGTCGACAAGAGACCCAGTACTTC. It encodes CASSPTGRQETQYF.

The chain carries TRBV5-6 and TRBJ2-3; 7 bases agree with TRBD2. The germline V gene encodes CDR1 SGHDT and CDR2 YYEEEE. This CDR3 spans 15 amino acids. The J segment lost 1 base and the V segment lost 1 base, leaving 3 bases of the junction unmatched. The CDR3 sequence is CASSLREAGTDTQYF. The DNA for the CDR3 is TGTGCCAGCAGCTTGCGGGAGGCAGGCACAGATACGCAGTATTTT.

This chain uses TRBV28 with TRBJ2-1, with D unresolved. Trimming removed 5 bases at V and 0 bases at J, with 8 bases between. Germline V CDR1 and CDR2: MDHEN, SYDVKM. This CDR3 spans 14 amino acids. In nucleotides, the CDR3 is TGTGCCAGCAGTCCTCCCCGCTCCTACAATGAGCAGTTCTTC. This encodes CASSPPRSYNEQFF.

The chain combines TRBV7-2 with TRBJ1-5, with a weak D call TRBD1 (5 bases). From germline, CDR1 is SGHTA and CDR2 FQGNSA. The CDR3 covers 14 residues. V lost 2 bases and J 4 bases, leaving 9 bases between the germline ends. CDR3 residues: CASSLRQGNQPQHF. Here the CDR3 DNA reads TGTGCCAGCAGCTTAAGGCAGGGAAATCAGCCCCAGCATTTT.

This clone came up once. The V and J genes are TRBV5-8 and TRBJ2-5; 9 bases are a match to TRBD2. Trimming took 2 bases from V and 4 from J; bases not matched to a gene: 6. Per the germline V gene, CDR1 is SGHTS and CDR2 is YDEGEE. This CDR3 contains 15 residues. The CDR3 DNA follows: TGTGCCAGCAGCTTTATGCGGGAGGGCGGAGAGACCCAGTACTTC. Translation: CASSFMREGGETQYF. Using reference TRBV5-8 and TRBJ2-5 for the parts outside the CDR3, the full variable domain is EAGVTQSPTHLIKTRGQQATLRCSPISGHTSVYWYQQALGLGLQFLLWYDEGEERNRGNFPPRFSGRQFPNYSSELNVNALELEDSALYLCASSFMREGGETQYFGPGTRLLVL.

The V and J genes are TRBV6-2 or TRBV6-3 and TRBJ2-7; 13 nucleotides line up with TRBD2. The CDR3 covers 17 residues. Germline values: CDR1 MNHEY, CDR2 SVGEGT. The junction had 8 bases not matched to a gene; V was cut back by 6 bases and J by 0 bases. The CDR3 DNA is TGTGCCAGCAGCCCTGGACTAGCGGGAGTATTCTCCTACGAGCAGTACTTC. It is translated as CASSPGLAGVFSYEQYF.

Here the CDR3 DNA reads TGTGCCACCAGTGATTTATGGCGCGGCTATGGCTACACCTTC. Protein sequence: CATSDLWRGYGYTF. The chain recombines TRBV24-1 with TRBJ1-2; D uncertain. The germline V gene encodes CDR1 KGHDR and CDR2 SFDVKD. Trimming shortened V by 1 base and J by 4 bases, and 9 bases separated the two germline ends. The length of the CDR3 is 14 residues.

The chain employs TRBV5-1 and TRBJ1-1; 9 bases are shared with TRBD1. This CDR3 comprises 16 residues. V dropped 1 base and J dropped 0; count of bases not matched to a gene: 4. Germline CDR1 is SGHRS and CDR2 is YFSETQ. CDR3 in amino acids: CASSLSTGGMNTEAFF. The CDR3 bases are TGCGCCAGCAGCTTGTCGACAGGGGGGATGAACACTGAAGCTTTCTTT.

The CDR3 DNA is TGTGCCAGCAGCCCGCGTAACCCGGGACAGGGTTGCAATCAGCCCCAGCATTTT. Protein product: CASSPRNPGQGCNQPQHF. The V call is TRBV21-1, the J call TRBJ1-5; TRBD1, as called in the table, went unchecked against the DNA. TRBV21-1 is described as a pseudogene. This CDR3 has 18 residues.

This clone has a single count. V and J are TRBV7-9 and TRBJ1-4, with D possibly being TRBD1 (5 bases). Trimming left V 2 bases short and J 2 bases short, with 12 bases between. There are 16 residues in the CDR3. Germline-derived CDR1 and CDR2 are SEHNR and FQNEAQ (reference sequence). The CDR3 region has the DNA TGTGCCAGCAGCTTAACCGCGGGACTGACTAATGAAAAACTGTTTTTT. This codes for CASSLTAGLTNEKLFF.

This clone has only one observation. The V and J genes are TRBV7-8 and TRBJ2-3; 7 nucleotides match TRBD1. Germline CDR1 is SGHVS and CDR2 is FQNEAQ. The CDR3 loop spans 17 amino acids. The J segment lost 4 bases and the V segment lost 1 base, leaving 11 bases of the junction unmatched. In DNA, the CDR3 is TGTGCCAGCAGCTTAGAAGGGGGCCCCCGACCCGCAGATACGCAGTATTTT. Its translation: CASSLEGGPRPADTQYF. Variable domain in full (rest from reference TRBV7-8 and TRBJ2-3): GAGVSQSPRYKVAKRGQDVALRCDPISGHVSLFWYQQALGQGPEFLTYFQNEAQLDKSGLPSDRFFAERPEGSVSTLKIQRTQQEDSAVYLCASSLEGGPRPADTQYFGPGTRLTVL.

V and J are TRBV10-3 and TRBJ1-1, with D tentatively TRBD1 (5 bases). Germline loops: CDR1 ENHRY, CDR2 SYGVKD. The CDR3 contains 11 residues. V was clipped by 10 bases and J by 6 bases, with 12 bases between them. CDR3 nucleotides: TGTGCCAGCGGGGGGTTAGCTGAAGCTTTCTTT. Protein: CASGGLAEAFF.

CDR3: CASSPDSPLHF. CDR3 coding DNA: TGTGCCAGCAGCCCAGATTCACCCCTCCACTTT. The chain is built from TRBV3-1 (or the pseudogene TRBV3-2) and TRBJ1-6; D unresolved. CDR3 length equals 11 residues. Per germline, CDR1 LGHDT and CDR2 YNNKEL (reference sequence). Trimming removed 4 bases from V and 8 bases from J, with 3 bases in between.

V and J are TRBV27 and TRBJ1-6; no clear D. V gave up 2 bases and J gave up 7 bases, with 15 bases separating them. The length of the CDR3 is 16 residues. The V gene's germline CDR1 is MNHEY and CDR2 SMNVEV (reference sequence). The CDR3 protein is CASSLANLRGNSPLHF. The CDR3 nucleotides read TGTGCCAGCAGTTTAGCAAACTTAAGAGGGAATTCACCCCTCCACTTT.